This TCR beta chain stems from a study of shared clonotypes between healthy human individuals. Study observations and caveats: Limited genetic and exposure-history diversity came from having few donors.

Only in-frame clones appear in the TCRdb table, and some are missing; sequencing was by immunoSEQ multiplex PCR. The sample lists approximately 470,000 clones, roughly 80% seen once, with about 13% in the top ten. The CDR3 spans 14 residues. Trimming removed 2 bases at V and 3 bases at J, with 10 bases between. CDR1 and CDR2 from the germline V gene are SNHLY and FYNNEI. As concerns this clone: Its specificity is unknown.

The chain combines TRBV2 with TRBJ1-1; D is unclear. Sample: PBMCs. This sequence originates from a woman aged 35 to 49 in good health. Some clones in this sample may be carry-over from other donors' samples. The CDR3 here is CASSEQWRDTEAFF. The CDR3 DNA reads TGTGCCAGCAGTGAACAATGGAGGGACACTGAAGCTTTCTTT.